This T cell receptor beta chain emerged from a study of identical twins. General study results and limits: Where out-of-frame alpha sequences were twin-shared, they showed excess low generation probability. Interpretation of the results relied on cross-sectional statistical analysis and not on following the same donors.

The CDR3 contains 16 residues. Per germline, CDR1 ENHRY and CDR2 SYGVKD. The V gene end was trimmed by 1 base and the J gene end by 7 bases; junction bases not matched to a gene: 9. This clonotype was seen ten or more times. Its specificity is not known. One entry per CDR3 protein, called by TCRdb with MiXCR from the 5' RACE reads. The data show roughly 710,000 distinct CDR3 sequences, around 5.7% seen once. There were only healthy Caucasians among the donors. Sample: naive T cells sorted from blood. The rearrangement uses TRBV10-3 and TRBJ2-7; 11 nucleotides match TRBD2. This TCR derives from a man aged 18 to 29 in good health. CDR3 region: CAISEFSGRAESEQYV. The DNA for the CDR3 is TGTGCCATCAGTGAGTTTAGCGGGAGGGCTGAGTCGGAGCAGTACGTC.